The entry below gives a single T cell receptor (beta chain) sequence along with its context. Naivety among CD8 cells was defined by CD45RO negativity and positive CCR7 selection, thereby excluding terminally differentiated effector memory CD45RA+ cells. This CDR3 has 18 residues. Germline CDR1 is SGHKS and CDR2 is YYEKEE (reference sequence). With V trimmed by 2 bases and J by 2 bases, 12 bases remained unmatched. The sample is drawn from a study of shared clonotypes between healthy human individuals. Assay: immunoSEQ multiplex PCR; the TCRdb copy retains only in-frame clones and omits some. The sample records some 2 million clones, roughly 95% being singletons.

Sequencing was done on a sample of naive CD8+ T cells sorted from blood. This clonotype originated in a man younger than 35 in good health. The chain recombines TRBV5-5 with TRBJ1-2; 10 nucleotides line up with TRBD1. The CDR3 reads CASSFALGQGISNYGYTF. The CDR3 bases are TGTGCCAGCAGCTTTGCACTGGGACAGGGGATATCCAACTATGGCTACACCTTC. Combining the CDR3 with reference TRBV5-5 and TRBJ1-2 gives the whole variable domain DAGVTQSPTHLIKTRGQQVTLRCSPISGHKSVSWYQQVLGQGPQFIFQYYEKEERGRGNFPDRFSARQFPNYSSELNVNALLLGDSALYLCASSFALGQGISNYGYTFGSGTRLTVV.